The 27 T cell receptor beta chains below were found in one sample sequenced in a study of human T cells and chemical hapten exposure. Time point reported: patch test 2, 6 weeks after DPC sensitization. Treatment denoted: therapeutic diphenylcyclopropenone sensitization with weekly scalp DPC. TCRdb reanalysed the RACE reads using MiXCR and keeps one entry per CDR3 protein. Of 65,000 to 95,000 distinct CDR3 sequences listed, less than 8% were seen once; the top ten hold around 1.3%. Sequences were derived from whole blood, sampled in connection with sensitization to the hapten diphenylcyclopropenone (DPC). The receptors were sampled from a woman aged 25 to 39 with alopecia areata. Some clones in this sample may be carry-over from other donors' samples.

In this sample, this clonotype turned up many times. The chain is built from TRBV29-1 and TRBJ2-1; TRBD1 agrees at 8 bases. The CDR3 length is 15 residues. V trimming: 1 base; J trimming: 6 bases; junction bases outside the gene matches: 8. Germline V gene sequence: CDR1 SQVTM, CDR2 ANQGSEA. The CDR3 here is CSVEVMAGGINEQFF. The CDR3 bases are TGCAGCGTTGAAGTTATGGCAGGGGGCATCAATGAGCAGTTCTTC.

The chain recombines TRBV20-1 with TRBJ2-5; TRBD2 aligns across 9 bases. Germline CDR1 is DFQATT and CDR2 is SNEGSKA (reference sequence). This CDR3 is built from 13 residues. The CDR3 is CSGWRGGLETQYF. CDR3 DNA sequence: TGCAGCGGCTGGCGGGGGGGCTTAGAGACCCAGTACTTC.

The V call is TRBV30, the J call TRBJ1-5; tentative D call: TRBD1 (6 bases). Germline values: CDR1 GTSNPN, CDR2 SVGIG (reference sequence). The CDR3 is made up of 13 amino acids. V dropped 1 base and J dropped 5 bases, with 9 bases sitting between them. The CDR3 DNA reads as TGTGCCTGGAGTGGATCAGGGGATCAGCCCCAGCATTTT. Its protein product is CAWSGSGDQPQHF.

The DNA for the CDR3 is TGTGCCAGCACGTCTTCCACAGGGAACCTTGAAGCTTTCTTT. It translates to CASTSSTGNLEAFF. V usage is TRBV6-6 and J usage is TRBJ1-1, with D perhaps TRBD1 (6 bases). The CDR3 spans 14 residues. CDR1 MNHNY and CDR2 SVGAGI come from the germline V gene (reference sequence). V lost 7 bases and J lost 7, with 19 bases in between.

The V gene is TRBV5-1, the J gene TRBJ1-2; the match to TRBD1 covers 10 bases. The V gene end was trimmed by 1 base and the J gene end by 5 bases; junction bases not matched to a gene: 5. This CDR3 spans 15 amino acids. The V gene's germline CDR1 is SGHRS and CDR2 YFSETQ. The CDR3 DNA reads TGCGCCAGCAGCTTGCGGGGGACAGGGGAATATGGCTACACCTTC. Translated: CASSLRGTGEYGYTF.

This clonotype was recorded only once. This may stem from a read error, because a much larger clone lies one nucleotide away. The rearrangement joins TRBV7-9 to TRBJ2-5; D remains unclear. The CDR3 has 14 residues. The germline gives CDR1 SEHNR, CDR2 FQNEAQ (reference sequence). CDR3 residues: CVSSLGQNQETQYF. CDR3 coding DNA: TGTGTCAGCAGCTTAGGTCAGAACCAAGAGACCCAGTACTTC.

This clonotype was picked up many times. The rearrangement joins TRBV20-1 to TRBJ2-4; D unresolved. The CDR3 contains 16 residues. Germline V lookup: CDR1 DFQATT, CDR2 SNEGSKA (reference sequence). V was pared by 4 bases and J by 3 bases, with 19 bases between. Written as DNA, the CDR3 is TGCAGTGCTATACGACTGGGCTTGAAGAGCAAAAACATTCAGTACTTC. As protein: CSAIRLGLKSKNIQYF.

There are many counts of this clonotype. The V gene is TRBV18, the J gene TRBJ2-6, with TRBD2 identical over 11 bases. The CDR3 runs to 19 residues. The V segment lost 1 base and the J segment 0 bases; nucleotides outside the gene matches: 5. Germline V lookup: CDR1 KGHSH, CDR2 LQKENI. The CDR3, as DNA: TGTGCCAGCTCACCACGCAATAGCGGGGGGGCCTCTGGGGCCAACGTCCTGACTTTC. The encoded protein is CASSPRNSGGASGANVLTF.

This clonotype was detected only a few times. The rearrangement joins TRBV6-6 to TRBJ1-2, with D possibly matching TRBD1 (6 bases). Trimming shortened V by 5 bases and J by 7 bases, and 20 bases separated the two germline ends. Germline values: CDR1 MNHNY, CDR2 SVGAGI (reference sequence). The CDR3 is made up of 15 amino acids. The CDR3 loop reads CASSGKGQRYGGYTF. The CDR3 bases are TGTGCCAGCAGTGGCAAGGGACAACGCTATGGTGGCTACACCTTC.

This clonotype was counted between two and nine times. V gene TRBV9 combines with J gene TRBJ1-4; D is perhaps TRBD1 (5 bases). CDR3 size: 16 residues. V lost 0 bases and J 12 bases, leaving 21 bases between the germline ends. The germline V gene encodes CDR1 SGDLS and CDR2 YYNGEE. This CDR3 reads CASSVASGATQGQLFF. The CDR3 nucleotides are TGTGCCAGCAGCGTAGCTAGCGGGGCTACTCAAGGTCAACTGTTTTTT.

The CDR3, as DNA: TGTGCCAGCAGCTTAGAAGAAGGGCGGGCCTATGGCTACACCTTC. Its translation is CASSLEEGRAYGYTF. This chain connects TRBV7-9 to TRBJ1-2; D gene unclear. The CDR3 runs to 15 residues. Germline V gives CDR1 SEHNR, CDR2 FQNEAQ (reference sequence). V was pared by 1 base and J by 4 bases, with 13 bases between. Variable domain in full (rest from reference TRBV7-9 and TRBJ1-2): DTGVSQNPRHKITKRGQNVTFRCDPISEHNRLYWYRQTLGQGPEFLTYFQNEAQLEKSRLLSDRFSAERPKGSFSTLEIQRTEQGDSAMYLCASSLEEGRAYGYTFGSGTRLTVV.

This clonotype appeared many times. The rearrangement uses TRBV10-3 and TRBJ2-2; 8 nucleotides match TRBD2. Trimming at V came to 6 bases and at J to 0 bases, leaving 6 bases not matched to a gene. Germline CDR1 reads ENHRY; CDR2 reads SYGVKD. This CDR3 region has 16 residues. CDR3 in DNA: TGTGCCATCAGAGTAGCGGGGTCCGCGAACACCGGGGAGCTGTTTTTT. Amino acid sequence: CAIRVAGSANTGELFF.

This clonotype was counted many times. The rearrangement joins TRBV7-9 to TRBJ1-1, with D perhaps TRBD1 (6 bases). Germline-derived CDR1 and CDR2 are SEHNR and FQNEAQ (reference sequence). With 4 bases removed from V and 6 bases from J, the gap between germline ends came to 9 bases. The CDR3 consists of 12 residues. CDR3 loop: CASSSKGAEAFF. The CDR3 nucleotides read TGTGCCAGCAGCTCAAAGGGGGCTGAAGCTTTCTTT.

The table lists this clonotype with many counts. The germline gene is not matched at one end of the junction; a read error may be the cause. V and J are TRBV12-3 or TRBV12-4 and TRBJ1-2; D is undetermined. The CDR3 has 12 residues. Here the CDR3 DNA reads TGTGCCAGCAGTCCCGAGAGGGCCATATTATCCTTC. This translates into CASSPERAILSF.

In its sample, this clonotype was seen a few times. The genes are TRBV7-2 and TRBJ1-1; D not resolved. The CDR3 spans 15 residues. Germline CDR1 reads SGHTA; CDR2 reads FQGNSA. V was trimmed by 2 bases and J by 5 bases, leaving 15 bases between them. CDR3: CASSLSSAARTEAFF. CDR3 sequence (DNA): TGTGCCAGCAGCTTAAGTTCGGCGGCTAGGACTGAAGCTTTCTTT.

This clonotype was seen ten or more times. J is TRBJ2-1 and V is TRBV29-1; D remains unclear. V was shortened by 3 bases and J by 0 bases, with 9 bases between the two germline ends. Germline loops: CDR1 SQVTM, CDR2 ANQGSEA. CDR3 length: 14 residues. The CDR3 sequence: CSVDGGRSYNEQFF. The CDR3 coding sequence is TGCAGCGTTGACGGCGGTCGCTCCTACAATGAGCAGTTCTTC.

Points on this clonotype: One base away lies a much larger clone, so this may be a sequencing read error. The chain recombines TRBV30 with TRBJ2-7; D remains ambiguous. Germline loops: CDR1 GTSNPN, CDR2 SVGIG (reference sequence). The V end was cut by 1 base, the J end by 3 bases, with 10 bases between. CDR3 length equals 13 residues. The CDR3 bases are TGTGCCTGGAGTGACGGTATCCGCTACGAGCAGTACTTC. Translation: CAWSDGIRYEQYF.

The chain is built from TRBV2 and TRBJ2-1; 9 bases agree with TRBD1. Per the germline V gene, CDR1 is SNHLY and CDR2 is FYNNEI. The junction had 10 bases not matched to a gene; V was cut back by 6 bases and J by 4 bases. This CDR3 has 16 residues. The CDR3 DNA follows: TGTGCCAGCAGAGAGGTCGGGACAGGGAGATACAATGAGCAGTTCTTC. Translating gives CASREVGTGRYNEQFF. The variable domain in full, completed from reference TRBV2 and TRBJ2-1, reads EPEVTQTPSHQVTQMGQEVILRCVPISNHLYFYWYRQILGQKVEFLVSFYNNEISEKSEIFDDQFSVERPDGSNFTLKIRSTKLEDSAMYFCASREVGTGRYNEQFFGPGTRLTVL.

In its sample, this clonotype was seen many times. The chain employs TRBV12-3 or TRBV12-4 and TRBJ1-1; D call uncertain. The V gene lost 6 bases and the J gene lost 12 bases, with 17 bases spanning the gap. There are 12 residues in the CDR3. This CDR3 reads CASSPSSTGTFF. The CDR3 bases are TGTGCCAGCAGCCCCTCCTCGACCGGGACTTTCTTT.

This clonotype was seen many times. This chain connects TRBV20-1 to TRBJ1-4, with 9 bases identical to TRBD1. V shed 5 bases, J shed 8 bases, and the junction held 9 bases outside the gene matches. Germline V gene data show CDR1 as DFQATT and CDR2 as SNEGSKA (reference sequence). This CDR3 has 14 amino acids. The CDR3 nucleotides are TGCAGTGCTCCGGGACAGGGCTCGAGAGAAAAACTGTTTTTT. Protein: CSAPGQGSREKLFF.

This clonotype was counted ten times or more. The chain combines TRBV2 with TRBJ2-2; D gene uncertain. Per the germline V gene, CDR1 is SNHLY and CDR2 is FYNNEI. V shed 4 bases and J shed 1 base, with 7 bases lying between them. This CDR3 is built from 14 residues. In DNA form, the CDR3 reads TGTGCCAGCAGTGTAACGAGGAACACCGGGGAGCTGTTTTTT. Its protein is CASSVTRNTGELFF.

A few counts support this clonotype. The chain recombines TRBV6-1 with TRBJ1-6; 10 positions agree with TRBD1. The length of the CDR3 is 15 residues. V dropped 4 bases and J dropped 6; count of bases not matched to a gene: 3. From germline, CDR1 is MNHNS and CDR2 SASEGT. CDR3 DNA: TGTGCCAGCAGTGCCCGACAGGGGGCTAATTCACCCCTCCACTTT. Encoded protein: CASSARQGANSPLHF.

This chain uses TRBV30 with TRBJ1-2, with no clear D. This CDR3 has 14 residues. The V gene lost 1 base and the J gene lost 2 bases, with 11 bases spanning the gap. The V gene's germline CDR1 is GTSNPN and CDR2 SVGIG (reference sequence). CDR3 coding DNA: TGTGCCTGGAGTGCGAAGGCGTCCAACTATGGCTACACCTTC. It translates to CAWSAKASNYGYTF.

The chain uses TRBV27 and TRBJ1-1; unclear D gene. V was pared by 8 bases and J by 5 bases, with 6 bases between. The CDR3 has 10 residues. Germline CDR1 MNHEY, CDR2 SMNVEV (reference sequence). CDR3 protein: CASPETEAFF. CDR3 nucleotides: TGTGCCAGCCCGGAGACTGAAGCTTTCTTT.

This clonotype showed up many times. The chain combines TRBV20-1 with TRBJ1-5, with 12 bases lining up with TRBD1. V lost 2 bases, J lost 6 bases, and 8 bases stayed unmatched. The germline gives CDR1 DFQATT, CDR2 SNEGSKA (reference sequence). There are 16 residues in the CDR3. Written as DNA, the CDR3 is TGCAGTGCTAGATACGGGGACAGGGGGCGAACTCAGCCCCAGCATTTT. This translates into CSARYGDRGRTQPQHF.

This clonotype was observed at least ten times. The rearrangement links TRBV14 to TRBJ2-2; unclear D gene. Germline values: CDR1 SGHDN, CDR2 FVKESK. The length of the CDR3 is 14 residues. V lost 0 bases and J 3 bases, leaving 5 bases between the germline ends. CDR3 DNA: TGTGCCAGCAGCCAAGATTGGTACACCGGGGAGCTGTTTTTT. Encoded protein: CASSQDWYTGELFF. Variable domain in full (rest from reference TRBV14 and TRBJ2-2): EAGVTQFPSHSVIEKGQTVTLRCDPISGHDNLYWYRRVMGKEIKFLLHFVKESKQDESGMPNNRFLAERTGGTYSTLKVQPAELEDSGVYFCASSQDWYTGELFFGEGSRLTVL.

This clonotype was detected ten times or more. The rearrangement links TRBV5-1 to TRBJ2-1; weak D call: TRBD1 (5 bases). Germline V lookup: CDR1 SGHRS, CDR2 YFSETQ. The V end was cut by 0 bases, the J end by 1 base, with 8 bases between. CDR3 length: 15 residues. The CDR3 loop is CASSLGGRSYNEQFF. DNA of the CDR3: TGCGCCAGCAGCTTGGGGGGCCGTTCCTACAATGAGCAGTTCTTC.